Below are 3 T cell receptor beta chains sequenced from a single sample in a study of preoperative IRX-2 immunotherapy in early breast cancer. Stated treatment: preoperative locoregional IRX-2 cytokine immunotherapy. TCRdb's table, derived via immunoSEQ multiplex PCR, lists solely in-frame clones and lacks some. The table records 40,000 to 50,000 clones, around 77% of them present only once. The source material was tumor tissue, sampled after IRX-2 immunotherapy. The receptors derive from a human donor with breast cancer.

This chain uses TRBV6-8 with TRBJ2-1; D is perhaps TRBD2 (6 bases). Germline V gene sequence: CDR1 MNHGY, CDR2 SAAAGT. This CDR3 region has 14 residues. Trimming removed 5 bases from V and 5 bases from J, with 13 bases in between. The CDR3 protein is CASSVRPGDNEQFF. CDR3 nucleotides: TGTGCCAGCAGTGTCCGCCCGGGAGACAATGAGCAGTTCTTC.

The chain employs TRBV23-1 and TRBJ1-5; 7 nucleotides line up with TRBD1. TRBV23-1 is labeled an ORF, and its function is uncertain. The length of the CDR3 is 17 residues. V lost 0 bases and J lost 4; bases outside the gene matches: 9. The CDR3 spells CASSQSPGGSPNQPQHF. The CDR3 nucleotides read TGCGCCAGCAGTCAATCACCAGGGGGGTCCCCAAATCAGCCCCAGCATTTT.

This clone was found once. The gene calls are TRBV19 and TRBJ2-1; TRBD2 agrees at 7 bases. The CDR3 is made up of 16 amino acids. The germline V gene has CDR1 LNHDA and CDR2 SQIVND (reference sequence). Losses at the gene ends were 2 bases for V and 2 bases for J; bases not matched to a gene: 6. CDR3 sequence reads: CASSIYPAGPYNEQFF. CDR3 bases: TGTGCCAGTAGTATATACCCAGCGGGGCCCTACAATGAGCAGTTCTTC.